This TCR beta chain is from a study of PD-1 blockade in classical Hodgkin lymphoma. Each patient relapsed following autologous stem cell transplantation, and prior brentuximab vedotin exposure differed. The data were produced by immunoSEQ multiplex PCR, yet TCRdb's version contains in-frame clones alone and is incomplete. The sample holds about 85,000 clones; about 93% are singletons and the top ten take approximately 2.6%. In regard to this clone: The antigen is unknown.

The CDR3 loop spans 14 amino acids. Germline CDR1 is LNHNV and CDR2 is YYDKDF (reference sequence). V was trimmed by 7 bases and J by 4 bases, leaving 16 bases between them. Study outcomes and limitations: Individuals who commenced nivolumab within less than 1 year of ASCT were excluded.

The TCR comes from a human donor with classical Hodgkin lymphoma. The rearrangement uses TRBV15 and TRBJ1-1; weak D call: TRBD1 (5 bases). The sequences come from peripheral blood mononuclear cells (PBMCs), collected before the second cycle of nivolumab. CDR3 nucleotide sequence: TGTGCCACCACCCAACCTCCGGGGACCACTGAAGCTTTCTTT. Amino acid sequence: CATTQPPGTTEAFF.